Below are 21 T cell receptor beta chains sequenced from a single sample in a study of CD8 T cells in Susac syndrome. With random hexamers, reverse transcription was performed on about 0.5 to 1 ug of RNA. TCRdb re-called the immunoSEQ multiplex PCR reads through MiXCR, storing one row per CDR3 protein. The data show about 120,000 distinct CDR3 sequences, less than 95% seen once. Material for sequencing was CD4+ T cells from PBMCs. The receptors originated from a human donor in good health.

This chain links TRBV24-1 with TRBJ1-2; D is unclear. Deletions cut 9 bases from V and 4 bases from J, with 11 bases between. The CDR3 has 12 residues. CDR1 is KGHDR and CDR2 is SFDVKD in the germline V gene. The CDR3 here is CATWVLGYGYTF. CDR3 DNA sequence: TGTGCCACCTGGGTACTAGGCTATGGCTACACCTTC.

V is TRBV5-1 and J is TRBJ1-3; a weak D match, TRBD1 (6 bases). Germline V CDR1 and CDR2: SGHRS, YFSETQ. Trimming took off 5 bases at V and 2 bases at J, with 14 bases between the two ends. This CDR3 contains 15 residues. CDR3 amino acids: CASRSGEGAGNTIYF. The DNA of the CDR3 is TGCGCCAGCAGATCCGGCGAGGGGGCTGGAAACACCATATATTTT.

This clonotype was found once. This sequence joins TRBV28 and TRBJ2-7; TRBD2 aligns across 8 bases. This CDR3 region has 13 residues. V lost 6 bases to trimming and J lost 6 bases; unmatched junction nucleotides: 7. CDR1 and CDR2 from the germline V gene are MDHEN and SYDVKM. Written as DNA, the CDR3 is TGTGCCAGCAGATCGGGACTAGTCGGCGAGCAGTACTTC. Translating gives CASRSGLVGEQYF.

The chain combines TRBV25-1 with TRBJ2-7; the match to TRBD1 covers 10 bases. CDR3 length equals 15 residues. V gave up 2 bases and J gave up 4 bases; unmatched junction bases: 5. Per germline, CDR1 MGHDK and CDR2 SYGVNS. The DNA of the CDR3 is TGTGCCAGCAGTGAAAGACAGGGGGCTAAGTACGAGCAGTACTTC. Its translation: CASSERQGAKYEQYF.

V is TRBV2 and J is TRBJ2-3, with D possibly being TRBD2 (6 bases). The germline V gene encodes CDR1 SNHLY and CDR2 FYNNEI. V was pared by 1 base and J by 3 bases, with 8 bases between. The CDR3 sequence is 14 residues long. This CDR3 is CASSEGTITDTQYF. DNA for the CDR3: TGTGCCAGCAGTGAAGGGACTATTACAGATACGCAGTATTTT.

V usage is TRBV7-9 and J usage is TRBJ2-7; D perhaps matches TRBD1 (6 bases). CDR1 and CDR2 (germline): SEHNR, FQNEAQ (reference sequence). The CDR3 is 15 amino acids. V shed 4 bases and J shed 6 bases, with 19 bases lying between them. CDR3 sequence (DNA): TGTGCCAGCAGCTCTACAGGGTTTGCCAGCGGCGAGCAGTACTTC. Translated: CASSSTGFASGEQYF.

The V gene is TRBV2, the J gene TRBJ2-5; D is perhaps TRBD2 (6 bases). Germline CDR1 and CDR2: SNHLY and FYNNEI. This CDR3 has 12 amino acids. Trimming pared 8 bases from V and 4 bases from J, leaving 11 bases between. Here the CDR3 DNA reads TGTGCCAGCGTGATGGGGGGAGAGACCCAGTACTTC. This sequence encodes CASVMGGETQYF.

The J gene is TRBJ2-5, the V gene TRBV7-6, with D uncertain. Germline lookup yields CDR1 SGHVS and CDR2 FNYEAQ. The CDR3 is made up of 14 amino acids. With 2 bases removed from V and 1 base from J, the gap between germline ends came to 8 bases. CDR3 loop: CASSLQASQETQYF. The CDR3 DNA is TGTGCCAGCAGCTTACAAGCTTCCCAAGAGACCCAGTACTTC.

V is TRBV7-3 and J is TRBJ2-2; D ambiguous. Trimming pared 3 bases from V and 4 bases from J, leaving 6 bases between. Germline V gene lookup returns CDR1 SGHTA and CDR2 FQGTGA. This CDR3 spans 13 amino acids. This chain's CDR3 is CASSFLLTGELFF. CDR3 DNA: TGTGCCAGCAGCTTCCTGCTCACCGGGGAGCTGTTTTTT.

This chain uses TRBV12-3 or TRBV12-4 with TRBJ1-6, with D perhaps matching TRBD1 (6 bases). There are 15 residues in the CDR3. V was clipped by 6 bases and J by 10 bases, with 19 bases between them. In DNA form, the CDR3 reads TGTGCCAGCAGACGACAGGCTACAGGATTATCACCCCTCCACTTT. This sequence encodes CASRRQATGLSPLHF.

V gene TRBV5-6 combines with J gene TRBJ2-5; 13 bases align to TRBD2. The CDR3 spans 16 residues. Germline CDR1 is SGHDT and CDR2 is YYEEEE. V was pared by 4 bases and J by 5 bases, with 8 bases of the junction left unmatched. CDR3 sequence: CASSRTSGRAGETQYF. In DNA, the CDR3 is TGTGCCAGCAGCCGCACTAGCGGGAGGGCCGGGGAGACCCAGTACTTC.

V and J are TRBV28 and TRBJ2-7; TRBD1 might be the D (5 bases). The CDR3 spans 13 residues. Germline assignment: CDR1 MDHEN and CDR2 SYDVKM. The V end was cut by 3 bases, the J end by 6 bases, with 12 bases between. In nucleotides, the CDR3 is TGTGCCAGCAGTTTCCTTAGGGGTGCCGAGCAGTACTTC. Residues: CASSFLRGAEQYF.

This rearrangement joins TRBV3-1 to TRBJ2-1; 10 nucleotides agree with TRBD2. The V segment lost 1 base and the J segment 12 bases; nucleotides outside the gene matches: 9. Germline loops: CDR1 LGHDT, CDR2 YNNKEL (reference sequence). CDR3 size: 15 residues. The CDR3 nucleotides read TGTGCCAGCAGCCAAGTAGCGGGAGGCTTCCAACGGCAGTTCTTC. Encoded protein: CASSQVAGGFQRQFF.

This clonotype was found once. V is TRBV19 and J is TRBJ1-5; 10 positions match TRBD1. The CDR3 has 14 residues. V was clipped by 5 bases and J by 7 bases; unmatched bases: 5. Per germline, CDR1 LNHDA and CDR2 SQIVND (reference sequence). The CDR3 loop reads CASSGTGDGQPQHF. CDR3 DNA sequence: TGTGCCAGTAGTGGGACAGGGGATGGCCAGCCCCAGCATTTT.

This clonotype was observed once. V is TRBV18 and J is TRBJ2-7; 8 nucleotides line up with TRBD2. The V gene end was trimmed by 1 base and the J gene end by 6 bases; junction bases not matched to a gene: 11. Germline CDR1 reads KGHSH; CDR2 reads LQKENI. This CDR3 comprises 16 residues. The CDR3, as DNA: TGTGCCAGCTCACCACTGGGACTAGGGGTTTTGGGCGAGCAGTACTTC. Translated: CASSPLGLGVLGEQYF.

The rearrangement uses TRBV29-1 and TRBJ1-1, with D perhaps TRBD1 (6 bases). V was shortened by 3 bases and J by 0 bases, with 8 bases between the two germline ends. CDR3 length: 13 residues. The germline gives CDR1 SQVTM, CDR2 ANQGSEA. In nucleotides, the CDR3 is TGCAGCGTTGAGGGACACCTGAACACTGAAGCTTTCTTT. Residues: CSVEGHLNTEAFF.

The chain couples TRBV7-9 to TRBJ2-5; tentative D call: TRBD1 (5 bases). The CDR3 is 15 residues long. The germline CDR1 and CDR2 sequences are SEHNR and FQNEAQ (reference sequence). V was pared by 1 base and J by 5 bases, with 14 bases between. The CDR3 DNA sequence: TGTGCCAGCAGCTTAGATCCAGGGCGCTTGGAGACCCAGTACTTC. Protein: CASSLDPGRLETQYF.

This chain connects TRBV12-5 to TRBJ2-2, with D possibly being TRBD1 or TRBD2 (5 bases each). Per the germline V gene, CDR1 is LGHNT and CDR2 is FRNRAP. The CDR3 contains 13 residues. V lost 6 bases, J lost 4 bases, and 9 bases lay in between. This chain's CDR3 is CASGPGGTGELFF. CDR3 coding DNA: TGTGCTAGTGGACCTGGGGGCACCGGGGAGCTGTTTTTT. Using reference TRBV12-5 and TRBJ2-2 for the parts outside the CDR3, the full variable domain is DARVTQTPRHKVTEMGQEVTMRCQPILGHNTVFWYRQTMMQGLELLAYFRNRAPLDDSGMPKDRFSAEMPDATLATLKIQPSEPRDSAVYFCASGPGGTGELFFGEGSRLTVL.

The chain has TRBV4-3 and TRBJ1-3; no definite D call. In germline, CDR1 is LGHNA, CDR2 YSLEER. V was cut by 0 bases and J by 4 bases, with 4 bases left in between. The CDR3 runs 13 residues. The CDR3 coding sequence is TGCGCCAGCAGCCAAGATTACGGAAACACCATATATTTT. It yields the protein CASSQDYGNTIYF.

The genes are TRBV6-6 and TRBJ2-7; the match to TRBD2 covers 11 bases. The CDR3 covers 16 residues. Germline CDR1 and CDR2: MNHNY and SVGAGI (reference sequence). With V trimmed by 8 bases and J by 1 base, 10 bases remained unmatched. This CDR3 reads CASGTRTSGRSYEQYF. The DNA of the CDR3 is TGTGCCAGCGGTACTCGGACTAGCGGGCGTTCCTACGAGCAGTACTTC.

This clonotype was observed a handful of times. The chain links TRBV2 to TRBJ2-7; 12 nucleotides align to TRBD2. Germline assignment: CDR1 SNHLY and CDR2 FYNNEI. CDR3 size: 14 residues. Unmatched junction bases numbered 2, after V lost 4 bases and J lost 4 bases. The CDR3 coding sequence is TGTGCCAGCAGTGTGGGACTAGCGGGTTACGAGCAGTACTTC. Translating it yields CASSVGLAGYEQYF. The entire variable domain, with the rest obtained from reference TRBV2 and TRBJ2-7, is as follows: EPEVTQTPSHQVTQMGQEVILRCVPISNHLYFYWYRQILGQKVEFLVSFYNNEISEKSEIFDDQFSVERPDGSNFTLKIRSTKLEDSAMYFCASSVGLAGYEQYFGPGTRLTVT.